The next 9 T cell receptor beta chains were all read from a single sample in a study of T-cell reconstitution after alpha-beta-depleted transplantation in children. Preparation of the TCRbeta library involved a method that used unique molecular identifiers. TCRdb re-analysed the PCR reads in MiXCR, keeping a single row per CDR3 protein. Of 600,000 to 700,000 distinct CDR3 sequences in the sample, roughly 13% were seen once. The source was PBMCs, collected before TCRalphabeta/CD19-depleted stem cell transplant. The receptors were sampled from a girl aged 2 to 10 with congenital amegakaryocytic thrombocytopenia, due to receive a stem cell transplant.

At least ten counts were recorded for this clonotype. This rearrangement joins TRBV7-2 to TRBJ2-3, with 10 bases that match TRBD2. Germline loops: CDR1 SGHTA, CDR2 FQGNSA. There are 16 residues in the CDR3. Trimming removed 0 bases from V and 6 bases from J; junction bases left unmatched: 6. The CDR3 DNA is TGTGCCAGCAGCTTAGCCGCTAGCGGGAGCCTGGATACGCAGTATTTT. This encodes CASSLAASGSLDTQYF.

A few counts support this clonotype. The V call is TRBV5-5, the J call TRBJ2-3; a weak D match, TRBD2 (5 bases). The CDR3 is 15 amino acids. The V gene lost 1 base and the J gene lost 3 bases, with 12 bases spanning the gap. Germline V lookup: CDR1 SGHKS, CDR2 YYEKEE (reference sequence). CDR3 coding DNA: TGTGCCAGCAGCTTGCAAGCGGCCATGACAGATACGCAGTATTTT. Its protein product is CASSLQAAMTDTQYF.

This clonotype was seen a handful of times. V gene TRBV20-1 combines with J gene TRBJ1-1; TRBD1 is a possible D gene (6 bases). V lost 6 bases, J lost 1 base, and 12 bases lay in between. The CDR3 covers 13 residues. Per germline, CDR1 DFQATT and CDR2 SNEGSKA (reference sequence). Here the CDR3 reads CSAEGQTNTEAFF. DNA of the CDR3: TGCAGTGCGGAAGGACAGACGAACACTGAAGCTTTCTTT.

The J gene is TRBJ2-5, the V gene TRBV6-5; TRBD1 agrees at 7 bases. CDR1 is MNHEY, CDR2 SVGAGI, per germline. There are 15 residues in the CDR3. V was clipped by 5 bases and J by 3 bases; unmatched bases: 9. DNA of the CDR3: TGTGCCAGCAGTCACCGGGACAGTTTAGAAGAGACCCAGTACTTC. Amino acids: CASSHRDSLEETQYF.

This clonotype was detected ten times or more. This chain links TRBV12-3 or TRBV12-4 with TRBJ2-7; no firm D call. Trimming took 1 base from V and 6 from J, leaving 7 bases between them. This CDR3 region has 12 residues. The CDR3: CASSLGPGEQYF. DNA of the CDR3: TGTGCCAGCAGTTTAGGTCCGGGCGAGCAGTACTTC.

The chain is built from TRBV6-5 and TRBJ1-4; maybe TRBD1 (6 bases). Deletions cut 2 bases from V and 4 bases from J, with 23 bases between. The germline V gene has CDR1 MNHEY and CDR2 SVGAGI. This CDR3 is built from 19 residues. The DNA of the CDR3 is TGTGCCAGCAGTTACGATATTTCGATGGTAGGACAGATTAATGAAAAACTGTTTTTT. Translating it yields CASSYDISMVGQINEKLFF.

This clonotype was seen repeatedly, ten times or more. The V call is TRBV12-3 or TRBV12-4, the J call TRBJ1-3, with D hard to call. V dropped 4 bases and J dropped 0 bases, with 10 bases sitting between them. The CDR3 consists of 15 residues. The CDR3 loop reads CASSSRVFSGNTIYF. For the CDR3, the DNA is TGTGCCAGCAGTTCAAGGGTCTTCTCTGGAAACACCATATATTTT.

The rearrangement uses TRBV12-5 and TRBJ2-7; D remains ambiguous. Trimming removed 2 bases from V and 3 bases from J, with 14 bases in between. The germline gives CDR1 LGHNT, CDR2 FRNRAP. The CDR3 sequence is 15 residues long. CDR3 sequence reads: CASGLWRILGYEQYF. CDR3 nucleotides: TGTGCTAGTGGTTTGTGGAGAATACTTGGCTACGAGCAGTACTTC.

This clonotype appeared many times. This chain uses TRBV12-3 or TRBV12-4 with TRBJ2-4; D unresolved. The CDR3 has 15 amino acids. V shed 6 bases and J shed 1 base, with 13 bases lying between them. The CDR3 nucleotides read TGTGCCAGCAGCCCAGAAGGTTCTGCCAAAAACATTCAGTACTTC. This encodes CASSPEGSAKNIQYF.